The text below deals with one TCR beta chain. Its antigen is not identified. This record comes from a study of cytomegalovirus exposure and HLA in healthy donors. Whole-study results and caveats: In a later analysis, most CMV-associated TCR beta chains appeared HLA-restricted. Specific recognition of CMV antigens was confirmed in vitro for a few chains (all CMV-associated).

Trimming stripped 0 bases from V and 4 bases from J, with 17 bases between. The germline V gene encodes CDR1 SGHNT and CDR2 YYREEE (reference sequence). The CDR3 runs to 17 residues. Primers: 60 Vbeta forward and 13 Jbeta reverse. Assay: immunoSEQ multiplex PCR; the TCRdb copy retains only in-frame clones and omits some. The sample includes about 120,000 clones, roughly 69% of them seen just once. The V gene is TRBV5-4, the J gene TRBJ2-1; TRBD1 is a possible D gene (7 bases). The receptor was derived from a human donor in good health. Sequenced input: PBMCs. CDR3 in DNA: TGTGCCAGCAGCTTGGGGGCAGGGGGGTCGGCATACAATGAGCAGTTCTTC. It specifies CASSLGAGGSAYNEQFF.